This T cell receptor beta chain was sequenced during a study of T cell repertoires in cytomegalovirus infection (dated by TCRdb to 2018 to 2020). Broadly, across the study: Recently identified HLA-C-restricted CMV epitopes, whose presentation resists viral immunomodulation, were targeted by peptide stimulations together with well-studied HLA-B-restricted epitopes. Donor HLA type was relevant to the analysis, as public TCR beta signatures indicated carriage of CMV infection together with the matching HLA type. Overall results and qualifications from the work: In the ex vivo response, HLA-C-restricted CMV-specific TCR beta clonotypes were dominant, and in two of eight donors the single most frequent clonotype came from this HLA-C-restricted group. Cumulative frequency of public TCR beta family members discriminated carriers of CMV infection plus the relevant HLA type in this cohort and an independent roughly 330-donor cohort.

As for this clonotype: This receptor's antigen is unknown. Given a much more abundant clone one base away, this may be a read error.

Instrument on record: Illumina HiSeq 1500. The public reads were reanalyzed by TCRdb: fastp trimming at Q25, MiXCR alignment, in-frame beta chains only. Identical CDR3 proteins give one entry, which carries the most common genes and DNA. Across this sample there are hundreds of thousands of distinct CDR3 sequences, with roughly 36% seen only once. 15% to 20% of the sample goes to the ten largest clones. From the cysteine through the phenylalanine, the CDR3 covers 15 amino acids. Kept here is only the CDR3 DNA, which spans 45 bases and is read in frame from base 1. Trimming removed 5 bases from V and 1 base from J, leaving 14 bases between the germline ends. Per the publication, the treatment or condition label means: in vitro stimulation with specific CMV peptide epitopes to enrich CMV-specific T cells.

This chain joins TRBV12-3 or TRBV12-4 to TRBJ1-1; confidence is insufficient to name the D gene. This TCR derives from a human donor in good health (CMV status not recorded). Some clones in this sample may be carry-over from other donors' samples. Material: cultured PBMCs, obtained from culture after CMV antigen stimulation. Here is the DNA: TGTGCCAGCAGTCCCGTGAGGAGGTCGAACACTGAAGCTTTCTTT. Its product reads: CASSPVRRSNTEAFF.